The 7 T cell receptor beta chains below were found in one sample sequenced in a study of blood T cell repertoires in COVID-19. Some clones are missing from TCRdb's copy, which holds only in-frame ones; the method was immunoSEQ multiplex PCR. Seen here are fewer than 450,000 clones, about nine tenths observed once, and the top ten hold around 12%. Sequencing input: peripheral blood. Receptors originate from a woman in her fifties or sixties with COVID-19, enrolled during active disease.

The chain uses TRBV10-3 and TRBJ1-2; 7 nucleotides agree with TRBD1. Trimming cost V 6 bases and J 0 bases; bases outside gene matches: 7. CDR1 ENHRY and CDR2 SYGVKD come from the germline V gene. This CDR3 has 15 residues. For the CDR3, the DNA is TGTGCCATCAGCGAACAGGGGATTTCTAACTATGGCTACACCTTC. It is translated as CAISEQGISNYGYTF.

Only one count was recorded for this clone. The CDR3 spells CASSQELGSSYNSPLHF. CDR3 bases: TGCGCCAGCAGCCAAGAGTTGGGCAGCTCCTATAATTCACCCCTCCACTTT. The rearrangement joins TRBV4-1 to TRBJ1-6; D not certain. The CDR3 has 17 amino acids. Trimming removed 0 bases from V and 0 bases from J, with 9 bases in between. Germline V gene lookup returns CDR1 MGHRA and CDR2 YSYEKL.

This rearrangement joins TRBV7-9 to TRBJ2-3; D unclear. CDR3 size: 11 residues. Germline assignment: CDR1 SEHNR and CDR2 FQNEAQ (reference sequence). With 4 bases removed from V and 6 bases from J, the gap between germline ends came to 5 bases. CDR3 nucleotide sequence: TGTGCCAGCAGCTCCTCCGATACGCAGTATTTT. This translates into CASSSSDTQYF.

The J gene is TRBJ1-3, the V gene TRBV19; D unresolved. Germline-derived CDR1 and CDR2 are LNHDA and SQIVND (reference sequence). Between the trimmed V and J ends, which lost 3 bases and 8 bases, there was a span of 11 bases. The CDR3 extends over 13 amino acids. The CDR3 is CASSMGGRDTIYF. In nucleotides, the CDR3 is TGTGCCAGTAGTATGGGAGGCCGGGACACCATATATTTT.

The CDR3 DNA reads as TGTGCCAGCAGCCTCCGAGAAGGAAACACCATATATTTT. Translated, it gives CASSLREGNTIYF. This sequence joins TRBV9 and TRBJ1-3, with D unresolved. V was cut by 4 bases and J by 4 bases, with 9 bases left in between. Germline lookup yields CDR1 SGDLS and CDR2 YYNGEE. The length of the CDR3 is 13 residues.

This sequence joins TRBV19 and TRBJ2-5; 7 bases map to TRBD1. The junction had 7 bases not matched to a gene; V was cut back by 4 bases and J by 5 bases. Looked up from germline, CDR1 is LNHDA and CDR2 is SQIVND (reference sequence). This CDR3 region has 14 residues. CDR3 in DNA: TGTGCCAGTAGTAACCGGGCCAGGGGGGAGACCCAGTACTTC. As protein: CASSNRARGETQYF.

The V and J genes are TRBV18 and TRBJ1-2; D perhaps matches TRBD1 (5 bases). Trimming removed 2 bases at V and 3 bases at J, with 10 bases between. The germline V gene has CDR1 KGHSH and CDR2 LQKENI. This CDR3 comprises 14 residues. CDR3 coding DNA: TGTGCCAGCTCACCAGGCAGGGAATACTATGGCTACACCTTC. Translated, it gives CASSPGREYYGYTF.